Below, 29 T cell receptor beta chains from the same sample are listed, as sequenced in a study of cytomegalovirus exposure and HLA in healthy donors. 60 Vbeta and 13 Jbeta primers were used in PCR. Repertoires were generated with immunoSEQ multiplex PCR, while TCRdb's copy carries only in-frame clones and drops some. The sample contains around 120,000 clones, roughly 80% of which appear only once. Sequencing was done on a sample of PBMCs. These receptors were taken from a woman between 35 and 50 years old in good health and CMV-seronegative.

This sequence joins TRBV29-1 and TRBJ1-5, with a possible D match to TRBD1 (6 bases). This CDR3 has 14 amino acids. The germline gives CDR1 SQVTM, CDR2 ANQGSEA. V lost 0 bases, J lost 5 bases, and 11 bases lay in between. Written as DNA, the CDR3 is TGCAGCGTTGAAGATGGGGGGGGCGATCAGCCCCAGCATTTT. Translating it yields CSVEDGGGDQPQHF.

This clone turned up a few times. The chain links TRBV28 to TRBJ2-5; maybe TRBD2 (6 bases). The CDR3 runs 13 residues. V lost 5 bases to trimming and J lost 7 bases, with 14 bases between them. Germline V CDR1 and CDR2: MDHEN, SYDVKM. CDR3 sequence: CASSGGWTGTQYF. The CDR3 DNA sequence: TGTGCCAGCAGTGGAGGGTGGACGGGGACCCAGTACTTC.

Turning to this clone: A junction end diverges from the germline sequence, so it may reflect a read error. The chain combines TRBV10-2 with TRBJ2-4, with a possible D match to TRBD2 (5 bases). Germline CDR1 WSHSY, CDR2 SAAADI. The CDR3 contains 17 residues. CDR3 protein: CASSESIRPLAKNSQYF. The CDR3 bases are TGCGCCAGCAGTGAGTCGATTAGGCCTCTAGCCAAAAACAGTCAGTACTTC.

The chain combines TRBV5-1 with TRBJ2-7; TRBD1 matches at 7 bases. After removal of 4 bases from V and 7 bases from J, the junction contained 14 bases not matched to a gene. CDR1 is SGHRS and CDR2 is YFSETQ in the germline V gene. The CDR3 spans 15 residues. Here the CDR3 reads CASSLPGATGWEQYF. The CDR3 DNA sequence: TGCGCCAGCAGCCTCCCAGGGGCGACAGGGTGGGAGCAGTACTTC.

The rearrangement joins TRBV15 to TRBJ2-7; D call uncertain. This CDR3 has 14 residues. Germline V gives CDR1 LNHNV, CDR2 YYDKDF (reference sequence). V gave up 1 base and J gave up 4 bases, with 11 bases separating them. Written as DNA, the CDR3 is TGTGCCACCAGCAGAGCCCCGGTCGAGTACGAGCAGTACTTC. Translated: CATSRAPVEYEQYF.

This sequence joins TRBV5-1 and TRBJ2-1; 13 nucleotides agree with TRBD2. CDR1 is SGHRS and CDR2 is YFSETQ in the germline V gene. CDR3 length: 16 residues. V trimming: 4 bases; J trimming: 1 base; junction bases outside the gene matches: 2. CDR3 in DNA: TGCGCCAGCAGCAGGACTAGCGGGAGTTCCTACAATGAGCAGTTCTTC. The encoded protein is CASSRTSGSSYNEQFF.

The chain carries TRBV11-3 and TRBJ2-2; 7 nucleotides line up with TRBD1. J gave up 4 bases and V 4 bases, and 6 bases lay outside the gene matches. Germline V CDR1 and CDR2: SGHNT, YENEEA. This CDR3 has 15 residues. CDR3 sequence reads: CASSSTGLGTGELFF. The DNA for the CDR3 is TGTGCCAGCAGCTCGACAGGGTTGGGCACCGGGGAGCTGTTTTTT.

This chain joins TRBV28 and TRBJ1-5; 7 bases align to TRBD1. V was clipped by 8 bases and J by 6 bases; unmatched bases: 13. This CDR3 is built from 15 residues. From germline, CDR1 is MDHEN and CDR2 SYDVKM. The DNA for the CDR3 is TGTGCCAGCGCCCCGAGAGGGGGCCTTGGTCAGCCCCAGCATTTT. Translating it yields CASAPRGGLGQPQHF.

The gene calls are TRBV11-2 and TRBJ2-3; the D gene is possibly TRBD2 (5 bases). Trimming took off 5 bases at V and 7 bases at J, with 22 bases between the two ends. Per germline, CDR1 SGHAT and CDR2 FQNNGV. There are 16 residues in the CDR3. DNA of the CDR3: TGTGCCAGCAGCCCCCCGGACTCTCGTGATATGTATACGCAGTATTTT. This encodes CASSPPDSRDMYTQYF.

The chain is built from TRBV28 and TRBJ1-1, with 8 bases aligning to TRBD1. CDR1 and CDR2 (germline): MDHEN, SYDVKM. The V and J ends lost 4 bases and 1 base, in that order; junction bases with no gene match: 8. The CDR3 runs 16 residues. The DNA for the CDR3 is TGTGCCAGCAGTTGGGAGTATCAGGGGGCGAACACTGAAGCTTTCTTT. Protein product: CASSWEYQGANTEAFF.

The chain combines TRBV28 with TRBJ1-4, with unresolved D. V gave up 7 bases and J gave up 4 bases, with 7 bases separating them. CDR1 MDHEN and CDR2 SYDVKM come from the germline V gene. This CDR3 region has 12 residues. The CDR3 DNA is TGTGCCAGCAACTCCGATAATGAAAAACTGTTTTTT. Protein sequence: CASNSDNEKLFF.

The chain combines TRBV20-1 with TRBJ2-7; D is perhaps TRBD2 (5 bases). In germline, CDR1 is DFQATT, CDR2 SNEGSKA (reference sequence). This CDR3 spans 11 amino acids. The V end lost 3 bases, the J end lost 4 bases, and 7 bases lay between the germline ends. The CDR3 loop is CSASREYEQYF. CDR3 coding DNA: TGCAGTGCTAGCCGGGAATACGAGCAGTACTTC.

This rearrangement joins TRBV28 to TRBJ2-7, with a weak D call TRBD2 (6 bases). Per germline, CDR1 MDHEN and CDR2 SYDVKM. CDR3 length: 17 amino acids. Trimming took off 8 bases at V and 0 bases at J, with 23 bases between the two ends. This CDR3 is CASLSSGGRPDSYEQYF. The DNA for the CDR3 is TGTGCCAGCCTCTCTTCCGGGGGTCGACCCGACTCCTACGAGCAGTACTTC. The entire variable domain, with the rest obtained from reference TRBV28 and TRBJ2-7, is as follows: DVKVTQSSRYLVKRTGEKVFLECVQDMDHENMFWYRQDPGLGLRLIYFSYDVKMKEKGDIPEGYSVSREKKERFSLILESASTNQTSMYLCASLSSGGRPDSYEQYFGPGTRLTVT.

The rearrangement uses TRBV27 and TRBJ2-5, with a tentative D call TRBD2 (6 bases). The CDR3 is made up of 13 amino acids. With 3 bases removed from V and 9 bases from J, the gap between germline ends came to 14 bases. From germline, CDR1 is MNHEY and CDR2 SMNVEV (reference sequence). CDR3: CASSLEGGQAQYF. DNA for the CDR3: TGTGCCAGCAGTTTGGAGGGAGGCCAGGCCCAGTACTTC.

This chain uses TRBV5-8 with TRBJ1-5; D perhaps matches TRBD1 (6 bases). V was trimmed by 1 base and J by 6 bases, leaving 8 bases between them. From germline, CDR1 is SGHTS and CDR2 YDEGEE. This CDR3 region has 13 residues. The CDR3 nucleotides are TGTGCCAGCAGCTTGACCAGGGGTCAGCCCCAGCATTTT. Amino acid sequence: CASSLTRGQPQHF.

This clone was picked up a small number of times. The chain combines TRBV7-2 with TRBJ2-7; D is uncertain. There are 13 residues in the CDR3. The germline V gene has CDR1 SGHTA and CDR2 FQGNSA. V gave up 1 base and J gave up 2 bases, with 6 bases separating them. CDR3 nucleotides: TGTGCCAGCAGCTTAGGAACTACCTACGAGCAGTACTTC. Translation gives CASSLGTTYEQYF.

This clone was counted a few times. J is TRBJ1-1 and V is TRBV7-9; 7 bases align to TRBD1. Germline assignment: CDR1 SEHNR and CDR2 FQNEAQ (reference sequence). This CDR3 has 15 residues. The trim removed 6 bases at V and 2 bases at J, leaving 9 bases unmatched. The CDR3 reads CASRLNRGPNTEAFF. The CDR3 region has the DNA TGTGCCAGCAGACTTAACAGGGGCCCCAACACTGAAGCTTTCTTT.

The chain combines TRBV28 with TRBJ1-1, with D possibly matching TRBD1 (6 bases). Looked up from germline, CDR1 is MDHEN and CDR2 is SYDVKM. This CDR3 comprises 13 residues. V lost 7 bases, J lost 6 bases, and 15 bases lay in between. CDR3 nucleotide sequence: TGTGCCAGCACCACTTGGGGGCGAGCTGAAGCTTTCTTT. It specifies CASTTWGRAEAFF.

In regard to this clone: Within the sample, other DNA sequences also encode this same CDR3. The chain carries TRBV11-3 and TRBJ2-1; 9 nucleotides align to TRBD1. The CDR3 spans 18 residues. Germline CDR1 reads SGHNT; CDR2 reads YENEEA. V gave up 4 bases and J gave up 10 bases; unmatched junction bases: 20. The CDR3 loop is CASSSAELSGTGLIEQFF. In DNA, the CDR3 is TGTGCCAGCAGCTCAGCGGAACTCTCCGGGACAGGGTTGATCGAGCAGTTCTTC.

J is TRBJ2-3 and V is TRBV4-3; D call uncertain. The germline V gene encodes CDR1 LGHNA and CDR2 YSLEER. The CDR3 runs 14 residues. V dropped 0 bases and J dropped 0 bases, with 4 bases sitting between them. The CDR3 loop reads CASSQDRSTDTQYF. DNA for the CDR3: TGCGCCAGCAGCCAAGACCGGAGCACAGATACGCAGTATTTT.

A word on this clone: Its ends do not fully match the called genes, so a read error is possible. The J gene is TRBJ2-7, the V gene TRBV7-7; 8 nucleotides line up with TRBD2. This CDR3 region has 15 residues. The germline gives CDR1 SSHAT, CDR2 FNYEAQ (reference sequence). In DNA, the CDR3 is TGTGCTAGCAGCCTCGGGGGGGCGGCCTCCTACGAGCAGTACTTC. Residues: CASSLGGAASYEQYF. Full variable domain (rest looked up from reference TRBV7-7 and TRBJ2-7): GAGVSQSPRYKVTKRGQDVTLRCDPISSHATLYWYQQALGQGPEFLTYFNYEAQPDKSGLPSDRFSAERPEGSISTLTIQRTEQRDSAMYRCASSLGGAASYEQYFGPGTRLTVT.

There are a few counts of this clone. The chain combines TRBV28 with TRBJ1-6; no reliable D call. CDR1 is MDHEN and CDR2 is SYDVKM in the germline V gene. Trimming removed 3 bases from V and 3 bases from J, with 6 bases in between. This CDR3 has 14 residues. The CDR3 bases are TGTGCCAGCAGTTTGACAAGCTATAATTCACCCCTCCACTTT. This translates into CASSLTSYNSPLHF.

In its sample, this clone was seen a few times. The chain uses TRBV28 and TRBJ2-7, with 7 bases fitting TRBD1. Germline CDR1 reads MDHEN; CDR2 reads SYDVKM. J lost 1 base, V lost 2 bases, and 5 bases had no gene match. This CDR3 spans 15 amino acids. CDR3 sequence reads: CASSLLWDSSYEQYF. CDR3 nucleotides: TGTGCCAGCAGTTTACTATGGGACAGTTCCTACGAGCAGTACTTC.

The V call is TRBV9, the J call TRBJ2-5; possibly TRBD1 for D (7 bases). CDR3 length: 17 residues. V was shortened by 2 bases and J by 5 bases, with 22 bases between the two germline ends. The germline V gene has CDR1 SGDLS and CDR2 YYNGEE. The CDR3 is CASSVHGGGSFSETQYF. The CDR3 DNA reads TGTGCCAGCAGCGTCCATGGAGGGGGCTCATTCAGCGAGACCCAGTACTTC.

The chain joins TRBV11-3 to TRBJ2-7; D might be TRBD1 (6 bases). Trimming removed 0 bases at V and 0 bases at J, with 9 bases between. CDR3 length equals 15 residues. Germline V gene sequence: CDR1 SGHNT, CDR2 YENEEA. Written as DNA, the CDR3 is TGTGCCAGCAGCTTAGATCAGGACAGCTCCTACGAGCAGTACTTC. Encoded protein: CASSLDQDSSYEQYF.

This clone appeared a single time. V usage is TRBV2 and J usage is TRBJ2-2; TRBD1 aligns across 7 bases. Germline V gene sequence: CDR1 SNHLY, CDR2 FYNNEI. CDR3 size: 14 residues. V gave up 8 bases and J gave up 0 bases; unmatched junction bases: 3. As DNA, the CDR3 is TGTGCCAGCGACAGGGACGCGAACACCGGGGAGCTGTTTTTT. Translation: CASDRDANTGELFF.

The chain uses TRBV11-1 and TRBJ2-1; 7 nucleotides line up with TRBD2. Germline V gene sequence: CDR1 SGHAT, CDR2 FQDESV (reference sequence). The CDR3 extends over 17 amino acids. V lost 5 bases to trimming and J lost 9 bases; unmatched junction nucleotides: 19. The CDR3 DNA sequence: TGTGCCAGCAGCCCTCTATTTGGGGGGGGTACTTTCGGTGAGCAGTTCTTC. It codes for CASSPLFGGGTFGEQFF.

The J gene is TRBJ2-2, the V gene TRBV21-1; the D call of TRBD1 is as the table states it, not checked on the DNA. TRBV21-1 is a pseudogene. This CDR3 contains 16 residues. The CDR3 region is CASSKGRGPNTGELFF. CDR3 nucleotide sequence: TGTGCCAGCAGCAAGGGAAGGGGCCCGAACACCGGGGAGCTGTTTTTT.

This clone was detected a few times. This chain joins TRBV28 and TRBJ2-7; TRBD1 matches 9 bases. J was trimmed by 6 bases and V by 4 bases; bases with no gene match: 7. The CDR3 has 14 residues. Per germline, CDR1 MDHEN and CDR2 SYDVKM. The CDR3 nucleotides are TGTGCCAGCAGTTCCGGGACAGGGAAAATCGAGCAGTACTTC. Amino acid sequence: CASSSGTGKIEQYF.